The clone carrying this TCR beta chain has ten or more counts. Its specificity is not known. These data originate in a study of blood T cells in healthy people across ages. Study outcomes and limitations: Changes in expanded clonotypes were possibly confounded, as the CMV status of donors was unknown.

Collection of roughly 9.8 milliliters of peripheral blood was performed for each donor. Trimming removed 4 bases from V and 6 bases from J, with 5 bases in between. The CDR3 has 11 amino acids. A sample-barcoded 5' primer and a J-beta primer mix were used in a second PCR of roughly 7 to 12 cycles. In TCRdb, the 5' RACE reads were re-called with MiXCR into one record per CDR3 protein. This sample has roughly 800,000 distinct CDR3 sequences, with roughly 26% found just once. This sample was also put to use in a study of T cells of mothers and their children.

This chain links TRBV12-3 or TRBV12-4 with TRBJ2-3; D is uncertain. The source of this sequence is a boy between 10 and 17 years old in good health. The sample consisted of blood. The CDR3 region has the DNA TGTGCCAGCAGTTCCTTGGATACGCAGTATTTT. It yields the protein CASSSLDTQYF.